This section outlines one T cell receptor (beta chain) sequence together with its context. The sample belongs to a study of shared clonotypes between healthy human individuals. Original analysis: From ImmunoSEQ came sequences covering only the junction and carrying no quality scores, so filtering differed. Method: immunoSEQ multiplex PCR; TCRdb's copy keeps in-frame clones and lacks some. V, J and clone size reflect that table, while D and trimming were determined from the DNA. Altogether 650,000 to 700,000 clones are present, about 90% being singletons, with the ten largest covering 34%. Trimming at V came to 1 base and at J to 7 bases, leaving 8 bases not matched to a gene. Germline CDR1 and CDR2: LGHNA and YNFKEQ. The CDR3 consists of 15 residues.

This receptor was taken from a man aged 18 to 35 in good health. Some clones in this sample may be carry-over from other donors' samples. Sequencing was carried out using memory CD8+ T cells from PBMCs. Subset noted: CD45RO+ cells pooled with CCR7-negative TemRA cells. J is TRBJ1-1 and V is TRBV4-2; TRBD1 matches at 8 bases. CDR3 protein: CASSQVGQGAGEAFF. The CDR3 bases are TGTGCCAGCAGCCAAGTAGGCCAGGGGGCTGGTGAAGCTTTCTTT.